This TCR beta chain stems from a study of regulatory T cells in long-lasting Graves disease. Study details: Persistent Graves' disease denoted over 5 years of antithyroid drugs plus positive TSH receptor antibodies. General observations from the study: TRBV28, TRBJ1-2 and TRBJ2-5 emerged as the favored segments in persistent disease. Relative to newly diagnosed Graves' patients, persistent ones had lower TCR diversity.

Time point indicated: persistent/refractory GD, antithyroid drugs over 5 years with positive TRAb. The TCR library was made from RNA extracted from PBMCs. Tubes containing EDTA received 8 to 9.5 milliliters of drawn peripheral blood. Researchers made TCR beta libraries by using iRepertoire HTBI primers and running Arm-PCR on CDR3 regions. In TCRdb, the multiplex PCR reads were re-called with MiXCR into one record per CDR3 protein. Of 600,000 to 850,000 distinct CDR3 sequences detected, 30% appear once; the ten largest clones hold roughly 40%. This clonotype was seen a few times. What it binds is unknown. V dropped 4 bases and J dropped 3 bases, with 15 bases sitting between them. This CDR3 spans 15 amino acids. CDR1 and CDR2 (germline): MDHEN, SYDVKM.

The TCR comes from a female donor with Graves disease. The input for sequencing was peripheral blood mononuclear cells (PBMCs), taken when the disease was refractory, from a patient treated with antithyroid drugs. V is TRBV28 and J is TRBJ1-1, with D possibly TRBD1 on 5 matching bases. This CDR3 is CASSYSRDGHTEAFF. In nucleotides, the CDR3 is TGTGCCAGCAGTTACTCAAGGGACGGCCACACTGAAGCTTTCTTT.